This record concerns one T cell receptor beta chain sequence. As yet, its antigen is unknown. This record belongs to a study of T cell clones after liver transplantation. As for the study in general: Three of the eight recipients were HCV-positive; the rest had non-autoimmune, non-viral transplant indications. The study, taken as a whole, reports: Low donor cell numbers restricted donor-reactive repertoire measurement in a couple of subjects. A larger donor-reactive than third-party decline suggested partial antigen-specific deletion. Conclusions were preliminary, with small, heterogeneous patient groups.

Assay used: immunoSEQ multiplex PCR; TCRdb lists only in-frame clones, some missing. This repertoire shows roughly 15,000 clones, more than 70% found once; its top ten account for about 30%. The source is a human patient who received a liver transplant. Some T cells here may be from the graft donor. The sample was CD8+ T cells from blood, taken approximately 43 months after liver transplant.

The CDR3, as DNA: TGTGCCAGCAGTTCGCCAGACAGCTCCTACGAGCAGTACTTC. Translated: CASSSPDSSYEQYF. The chain recombines TRBV27 with TRBJ2-7, with D perhaps TRBD1 (5 bases). Trimming stripped 4 bases from V and 0 bases from J, with 10 bases between. The CDR3 is made up of 14 amino acids. The germline CDR1 and CDR2 sequences are MNHEY and SMNVEV (reference sequence).